The source of this T cell receptor (beta chain) is a study of shared clonotypes between healthy human individuals (TCRdb year 2020). Background on the whole study: Two women and a few men aged 18 to 49 years were included in the cohort. The study deeply sequenced blood TCR repertoires of five healthy adults to estimate repertoire size and the extent of clonotype sharing between individuals. Each donor's leukapheresis produced roughly between roughly 0.9 and 8.9 billion PBMCs. For each donor, CD4 naive and CD4 memory were each run on three plates, CD8 naive on two plates, and CD8 memory on one plate. Libraries were prepared and TCR repertoires were sequenced by different laboratories using diverse techniques, in order to increase sequencing depth and limit assay-specific biases.

V is reduced by 6 bases and J by 7 bases, leaving a spacing of 12 bases between them. CDR1 MDHEN and CDR2 SYDVKM are derived from the germline V gene. Including the terminal cysteine and phenylalanine, the CDR3 comprises 12 residues. Only the CDR3 region is kept as DNA, spanning 36 bases read in frame from base 1. About this clone itself: Its antigen remains undetermined. Base qualities were left out, and no much larger clone turns up one base away.

TCR CDR3 regions were amplified from genomic DNA by multiplex PCR using the deep immunoSEQ assay. Extracted genomic DNA from each cell subset was distributed evenly across all wells of several immunoSEQ 96-well plates, and each plate was treated as a replicate. For sorted subsets, about 210 ng of genomic DNA, equivalent to some 30,000 T cell genomes, went into each replicate PCR. Purified libraries were quantified with a Qubit 3.0 fluorometer, sized on a Bioanalyzer 2100, and re-quantified with the KAPA Library Quantification kit. A separate single-read 150-cycle Illumina NextSeq 550 flow cell was used to sequence each immunoSEQ 96-well plate. Per the source publication's procedure: The immunoSEQ output contained only junctional sequences without quality scores, so filtering could not match that applied to full-length reads. To assign V/J genes and CDR3, sequences were annotated using PyIR, a Python wrapper for IgBLAST v1.9, with IMGT germline references. Reads were removed for weak V/J assignments (E-value above 1e-6), missing CDR3, stop codons, out-of-frame junctions, or ambiguous translated residues. V3J clonotypes were defined as sequences sharing the same inferred V gene, J gene, and CDR3 amino acid sequence. To compute the percentage overlap between repertoires, the number of shared unique clonotypes was divided by the size of the smaller repertoire. Richness of each repertoire was evaluated using RTK rarefaction, the Chao1 estimator, and Recon v2.1 estimates of unobserved clonotypes. For all TCRbeta clonotypes obtained by the gDNA method from several donors, generation probabilities were computed with OLGA. In its TCRdb copy, this immuneACCESS table keeps in-frame sequences only and misses some clones. Where compared with another copy, unresolved V genes explain less than half of these, and the others have no known cause. V, J and clone size are those of that table, while D and trimming were read from the DNA. Recorded for this sample are a few million clones; over 85% of them occurred a single time. The ten largest clones take up over 0.12% of the sample.

The donors were healthy, HIV-negative adults who had no recently reported acute infections or vaccinations. All donors were Caucasian adults living in Nashville, Tennessee, USA. CD4+ T cells were enriched by magnetic negative selection; naive cells were then positively selected on CD45RA, and the negative fraction formed the memory subset. After blood collection by leukapheresis, PBMCs were isolated using Ficoll-Histopaque density gradient centrifugation and then cryopreserved in the vapor phase of liquid nitrogen. Purity and quantity of every magnetically sorted T cell population were checked by analytical flow cytometry. Each sorted fraction had its genomic DNA isolated and then quantified by UV absorbance on a Nanodrop 2000c. The paper as a whole reports these results and caveats: Pairwise subsampling indicated that sequencing depth was expected to affect the degree of clonotype sharing among donors. When four donors were compared, the shared fraction of clonotypes was around 4.6% for naive CD4, 3.5% for naive CD8, 2.3% for memory CD4, and 0.4% for memory CD8. Sampling was restricted to blood, and TCR repertoires in tissues likely differ from the TCR repertoires found in blood. Estimated clonotype richness was generally larger for naive than for memory subsets. Compared with non-shared clonotypes, the clonotypes found in all four sorted-subset donors had higher generation probabilities. Rarefaction of sorted-subset datasets indicated incomplete sequencing despite the large sequencing depth. Because the study included a small number of donors, the genetic and exposure-history diversity represented was limited.

The source of this sequence is a man aged 18-30 years in good health. The source material was naive CD4+ T cells sorted from blood. The cell subset or site label of this sample denotes: CD45RA+ positively selected. Rearrangement joined TRBV28 to TRBJ2-5; there is no confident call for the D gene. The CDR3 corresponds to CASSQTPGTQYF. The sequence in DNA is TGTGCCAGCAGCCAGACTCCGGGGACCCAGTACTTC.